This T cell receptor (beta chain) was captured in a study of blood T cell repertoires in COVID-19. Measured with immunoSEQ multiplex PCR; TCRdb has only the in-frame clones, and not every one. Seen here are 210,000 or so clones, around 85% observed once, and the top ten hold approximately 3%. The sequence was obtained from a woman between 50 and 59 years old in a cohort exposed to, infected with or recovered from COVID-19 (not recorded which). Sequencing was carried out using PBMCs or T cells enriched from blood (not recorded which).

In nucleotides, the CDR3 is TGTGCCAGCAGCTTCTCAGGGGCAGACACTGAAGCTTTCTTT. Translated, it gives CASSFSGADTEAFF. The J gene is TRBJ1-1, the V gene TRBV11-3, with D possibly being TRBD1 (6 bases). V was cut by 3 bases and J by 3 bases, with 11 bases left in between. Germline lookup yields CDR1 SGHNT and CDR2 YENEEA. There are 14 residues in the CDR3.